This entry lists 20 T cell receptor beta chains sequenced from one sample in a study of T cell repertoires in cytomegalovirus infection. One entry per CDR3 protein, called by TCRdb with MiXCR from the reads. The data show roughly 990,000 distinct CDR3 sequences, 30% to 40% seen once. Their antigen targets remain unknown. The sequences come from cultured CD8+ T cells from PBMCs, collected from culture after CMV antigen stimulation. Receptors originate from a human donor in good health (CMV status not recorded). Some clones in this sample may be carry-over from other donors' samples.

The chain is built from TRBV5-6 and TRBJ2-1; a possible D gene is TRBD1 (6 bases). V dropped 3 bases and J dropped 10 bases, with 8 bases sitting between them. CDR3 length: 11 amino acids. CDR1 and CDR2 (germline): SGHDT, YYEEEE. The CDR3 sequence is CASSWTEEQFF. CDR3 DNA: TGTGCCAGCAGCTGGACAGAAGAGCAGTTCTTC.

As regards this clonotype: No conserved phenylalanine or tryptophan is present at the end of the CDR3, so a read error is the likely explanation. The rearrangement links TRBV7-6 to TRBJ2-3, with TRBD2 matching over 9 bases. The germline CDR1 and CDR2 sequences are SGHVS and FNYEAQ. Trimming at V came to 6 bases and at J to 0 bases, leaving 7 bases not matched to a gene. CDR3 length: 16 residues. Here the CDR3 DNA reads TGTGCCAGCAGTCGACTAGCGGATCTTAGCACAGATACGCAGTATTAT. Translation: CASSRLADLSTDTQYY.

Points on this clonotype: At one of its ends the junction is not consistent with the germline gene, which may arise from a read error. The chain combines TRBV7-9 with TRBJ2-5, with TRBD2 as a possible D gene (5 bases). The germline gives CDR1 SEHNR, CDR2 FQNEAQ (reference sequence). CDR3 length equals 13 residues. The CDR3: CASSLFGGENQYF. The CDR3 bases are TGTGCCAGCAGCTTATTCGGTGGGGAGAACCAGTACTTC.

This clonotype was found many times. The rearrangement uses TRBV6-5 and TRBJ1-2; a possible D gene is TRBD1 (5 bases). The CDR3 length is 13 residues. The V and J ends lost 2 bases and 2 bases respectively, with 6 bases between them. Germline V gives CDR1 MNHEY, CDR2 SVGAGI. In DNA, the CDR3 is TGTGCCAGCAGTTACGGGGGGAACTATGGCTACACCTTC. This sequence encodes CASSYGGNYGYTF.

This clonotype showed up many times. V and J are TRBV7-8 and TRBJ2-3; D is possibly TRBD1 or TRBD2 (5 bases each). This CDR3 comprises 17 residues. CDR1 and CDR2 (germline): SGHVS, FQNEAQ. Trimming stripped 2 bases from V and 5 bases from J, with 20 bases between. This CDR3 reads CASSLQFPSGAGDTQYF. As DNA, the CDR3 is TGTGCCAGCAGCTTACAGTTCCCCAGTGGGGCGGGAGATACGCAGTATTTT.

There are many counts of this clonotype. The chain recombines TRBV7-9 with TRBJ1-5, with D perhaps matching TRBD1 (6 bases). Germline CDR1 and CDR2: SEHNR and FQNEAQ (reference sequence). CDR3 length equals 17 residues. V was cut by 3 bases and J by 2 bases, with 17 bases left in between. The CDR3 DNA sequence: TGTGCCAGCAGCTTTGGGGGAACAGGGAAGGGCAATCAGCCCCAGCATTTT. Its protein is CASSFGGTGKGNQPQHF.

The chain joins TRBV7-9 to TRBJ2-5, with no clear D. CDR1 and CDR2 (germline): SEHNR, FQNEAQ (reference sequence). CDR3 length: 14 amino acids. V shed 5 bases and J shed 1 base, with 11 bases lying between them. The CDR3 DNA reads TGTGCCAGCAGCCTGGAGCAGTCCCAAGAGACCCAGTACTTC. Translating it yields CASSLEQSQETQYF.

The chain links TRBV28 to TRBJ2-7, with 7 positions matching TRBD1. The CDR3 extends over 14 amino acids. Per the germline V gene, CDR1 is MDHEN and CDR2 is SYDVKM. V lost 5 bases, J lost 6 bases, and 10 bases stayed unmatched. The CDR3 region is CASSLAGTVLEQYV. Here the CDR3 DNA reads TGTGCCAGCAGTCTCGCCGGGACAGTGCTCGAGCAGTACGTC.

The chain is built from TRBV14 and TRBJ2-5; 7 bases map to TRBD1. In germline, CDR1 is SGHDN, CDR2 FVKESK. The V segment lost 3 bases and the J segment 5 bases; nucleotides outside the gene matches: 12. The CDR3 consists of 16 residues. CDR3 region: CASSHPDRARGETQYF. The CDR3 DNA reads as TGTGCCAGCAGCCATCCCGACAGGGCTCGAGGCGAGACCCAGTACTTC.

V and J are TRBV5-5 and TRBJ1-5; D gene unclear. CDR3 length: 15 residues. Germline lookup yields CDR1 SGHKS and CDR2 YYEKEE (reference sequence). V was shortened by 0 bases and J by 3 bases, with 10 bases between the two germline ends. DNA for the CDR3: TGTGCCAGCAGCTTGGCTGGGTTCCCCAATCAGCCCCAGCATTTT. Translating gives CASSLAGFPNQPQHF.

The chain carries TRBV20-1 and TRBJ1-2; the match to TRBD1 covers 7 bases. The CDR3 contains 13 residues. V shed 7 bases, J shed 2 bases, and the junction held 7 bases outside the gene matches. The germline V gene encodes CDR1 DFQATT and CDR2 SNEGSKA (reference sequence). CDR3 residues: CSVPGQQNYGYTF. CDR3 DNA sequence: TGCAGTGTTCCGGGACAGCAAAACTATGGCTACACCTTC.

This clonotype was counted only a few times. This chain uses TRBV6-1 with TRBJ2-7; maybe TRBD1 (6 bases). CDR1 is MNHNS, CDR2 SASEGT, per germline. The CDR3 is 14 residues long. V shed 2 bases and J shed 5 bases, with 13 bases lying between them. CDR3 protein: CASSEPPRGDEQYF. For the CDR3, the DNA is TGTGCCAGCAGTGAACCCCCCAGGGGAGACGAGCAGTACTTC.

The chain links TRBV24-1 to TRBJ2-1, with 7 bases aligning to TRBD1. The CDR3 consists of 19 residues. Germline V gene data show CDR1 as KGHDR and CDR2 as SFDVKD. Trimming took 1 base from V and 1 from J; bases not matched to a gene: 12. The CDR3 DNA sequence: TGTGCCACCAGTGATTTAAGGGGGCCTCACGCCTTTTCCTACAATGAGCAGTTCTTC. It is translated as CATSDLRGPHAFSYNEQFF.

This chain links TRBV7-6 with TRBJ2-7; 11 positions match TRBD1. CDR3 size: 14 residues. The germline V gene has CDR1 SGHVS and CDR2 FNYEAQ. The V gene end was trimmed by 3 bases and the J gene end by 5 bases; junction bases not matched to a gene: 3. The CDR3 reads CASSFRTGGDEQYF. The CDR3 nucleotides read TGTGCCAGCAGCTTTCGGACAGGGGGCGACGAGCAGTACTTC. Full variable domain (missing parts from reference TRBV7-6 and TRBJ2-7): GAGVSQSPRYKVTKRGQDVALRCDPISGHVSLYWYRQALGQGPEFLTYFNYEAQQDKSGLPNDRFSAERPEGSISTLTIQRTEQRDSAMYRCASSFRTGGDEQYFGPGTRLTVT.

The genes are TRBV4-2 and TRBJ1-1; maybe TRBD1 (5 bases). V lost 4 bases, J lost 4 bases, and 16 bases lay in between. The CDR3 length is 15 residues. Germline values: CDR1 LGHNA, CDR2 YNFKEQ. The CDR3 spells CASSPEGTIVTEAFF. DNA of the CDR3: TGTGCCAGCAGCCCCGAGGGGACTATTGTCACTGAAGCTTTCTTT.

J is TRBJ1-2 and V is TRBV27; D perhaps matches TRBD1 (5 bases). V was clipped by 0 bases and J by 2 bases, with 10 bases between them. The CDR3 is made up of 15 amino acids. Germline-derived CDR1 and CDR2 are MNHEY and SMNVEV (reference sequence). CDR3 sequence: CASSLSPTGNYGYTF. The CDR3 coding sequence is TGTGCCAGCAGTTTATCCCCAACAGGAAACTATGGCTACACCTTC.

The chain combines TRBV7-6 with TRBJ2-7, with D hard to call. V shed 5 bases and J shed 0 bases, with 17 bases lying between them. The CDR3 length is 16 residues. The germline V gene has CDR1 SGHVS and CDR2 FNYEAQ. This chain's CDR3 is CASSPKGLADSYEQYF. For the CDR3, the DNA is TGTGCCAGCAGCCCTAAGGGCCTTGCGGACTCCTACGAGCAGTACTTC.

The rearrangement uses TRBV19 and TRBJ2-7; D may match TRBD1 or TRBD2 (6 bases each). Trimming stripped 8 bases from V and 2 bases from J, with 16 bases between. Germline lookup yields CDR1 LNHDA and CDR2 SQIVND (reference sequence). The CDR3 sequence is 14 residues long. The CDR3 sequence is CASGGATGPYEQYF. The CDR3 DNA is TGTGCCAGTGGAGGGGCGACAGGACCCTACGAGCAGTACTTC.

On this clonotype itself: The junction does not match germline at one end; this may be a read error. The rearrangement joins TRBV20-1 to TRBJ2-2, with a weak D call TRBD2 (6 bases). The germline gives CDR1 DFQATT, CDR2 SNEGSKA (reference sequence). The CDR3 runs 16 residues. The CDR3 DNA reads TGCAGTGCTAGAGATCGAGTAGCGGTGGAAATCGGGGAGCTGTATTTT. This encodes CSARDRVAVEIGELYF.

This clonotype has more than one count but fewer than ten. The rearrangement links TRBV27 to TRBJ1-4, with 7 bases fitting TRBD1. This CDR3 region has 14 residues. V was clipped by 8 bases and J by 5 bases; unmatched bases: 8. Germline assignment: CDR1 MNHEY and CDR2 SMNVEV (reference sequence). The CDR3 region has the DNA TGTGCCAGCGGGCCGGGACAGTTAAATGAAAAACTGTTTTTT. It encodes CASGPGQLNEKLFF.